The rows below give T cell receptor beta chains drawn from one sample of a study of post-analysis software for immune sequencing data. TCRdb reprocessed the PCR reads via MiXCR and lists one record per CDR3 protein. The sample contains almost 700,000 distinct CDR3 sequences, around 60% of which appear only once. The sequenced sample consisted of blood. Receptors were obtained from a girl between 2 and 10 years old with multiple sclerosis. CDR3s include the opening cysteine and the closing phenylalanine or tryptophan. A D gene is named only where the DNA matches it firmly. The size of a clone is reported for some rows only, either as once, few or many, or as a class for expanded clones.

j_call: TRBJ1-1
v_call: TRBV7-2
clone_size: once
d_call: -
cdr3_aa: CASSLYWVVTEAFF
cdr3_nt: TGTGCCAGCAGCTTATATTGGGTAGTCACTGAAGCTTTCTTT

j_call: TRBJ2-7
v_call: TRBV12-3/TRBV12-4
clone_size: -
d_call: -
cdr3_aa: CASSLHLYEQYF
cdr3_nt: TGTGCCAGCAGCCTACACCTGTACGAGCAGTACTTC

j_call: TRBJ2-5
v_call: TRBV5-1
clone_size: -
d_call: TRBD1
cdr3_aa: CASSLVGTVLETQYF
cdr3_nt: TGCGCCAGCAGCTTGGTTGGGACAGTCTTGGAGACCCAGTACTTC

j_call: TRBJ1-1
v_call: TRBV5-1
clone_size: -
d_call: -
cdr3_aa: CASSLARGYTEAFF
cdr3_nt: TGCGCCAGCAGCTTGGCCCGCGGTTACACTGAAGCTTTCTTT

j_call: TRBJ2-1
v_call: TRBV5-5
clone_size: few
d_call: -
cdr3_aa: CASSPDRGGFSYNEQFF
cdr3_nt: TGTGCCAGCAGCCCAGACAGAGGGGGATTCTCCTACAATGAGCAGTTCTTC

j_call: TRBJ2-7
v_call: TRBV9
clone_size: -
d_call: TRBD1
cdr3_aa: CASSGQGAYEQYF
cdr3_nt: TGTGCCAGCAGCGGACAGGGTGCCTACGAGCAGTACTTC

j_call: TRBJ2-1
v_call: TRBV29-1
clone_size: once
d_call: -
cdr3_aa: CSVGWGQGSDNEQFF
cdr3_nt: TGCAGCGTGGGCTGGGGGCAGGGGTCCGACAATGAGCAGTTCTTC

j_call: TRBJ2-1
v_call: TRBV29-1
clone_size: -
d_call: TRBD1
cdr3_aa: CSADREPYNEQFF
cdr3_nt: TGCAGCGCTGACAGGGAACCTTACAATGAGCAGTTCTTC

j_call: TRBJ2-3
v_call: TRBV6-6
clone_size: -
d_call: TRBD2
cdr3_aa: CASSYWRGGEDTQYF
cdr3_nt: TGTGCCAGCAGTTACTGGCGGGGGGGCGAAGATACGCAGTATTTT

j_call: TRBJ2-5
v_call: TRBV29-1
clone_size: -
d_call: TRBD2
cdr3_aa: CSVELRGNQETQYF
cdr3_nt: TGCAGCGTTGAACTGCGGGGGAACCAAGAGACCCAGTACTTC

j_call: TRBJ1-1
v_call: TRBV4-1
clone_size: -
d_call: -
cdr3_aa: CASSQPTGLTEAFF
cdr3_nt: TGCGCCAGCAGCCAACCCACAGGGCTCACTGAAGCTTTCTTT

j_call: TRBJ2-1
v_call: TRBV20-1
clone_size: -
d_call: -
cdr3_aa: CSASPPDRYNEQFF
cdr3_nt: TGCAGTGCTAGCCCCCCCGACAGATACAATGAGCAGTTCTTC

j_call: TRBJ2-1
v_call: TRBV5-1
clone_size: -
d_call: TRBD1
cdr3_aa: CASRLRDRDHHYNEQFF
cdr3_nt: TGCGCCAGCAGACTCCGGGACAGGGACCACCACTACAATGAGCAGTTCTTC

j_call: TRBJ2-3
v_call: TRBV10-3
clone_size: -
d_call: TRBD2
cdr3_aa: CAISAQRGPTDTQYF
cdr3_nt: TGTGCCATCAGTGCTCAGCGGGGGCCCACAGATACGCAGTATTTT

j_call: TRBJ1-6
v_call: TRBV12-3/TRBV12-4
clone_size: -
d_call: TRBD1
cdr3_aa: CASSDRDSPLHF
cdr3_nt: TGTGCCAGCAGTGACAGGGATTCACCCCTCCACTTT

j_call: TRBJ1-1
v_call: TRBV4-2
clone_size: -
d_call: -
cdr3_aa: CASSQAGGRYTEAFF
cdr3_nt: TGTGCCAGCAGCCAAGCCGGGGGGAGGTACACTGAAGCTTTCTTT

j_call: TRBJ2-1
v_call: TRBV5-1
clone_size: few
d_call: -
cdr3_aa: CASSLRPAGVASYNEQFF
cdr3_nt: TGCGCCAGCAGCCTGCGACCGGCAGGGGTGGCCTCCTACAATGAGCAGTTCTTC

j_call: TRBJ2-1
v_call: TRBV12-3/TRBV12-4
clone_size: many
d_call: TRBD2
cdr3_aa: CASTSGGLYNEQFF
cdr3_nt: TGTGCCAGCACCTCGGGGGGGCTATACAATGAGCAGTTCTTC

j_call: TRBJ1-2
v_call: TRBV11-2
clone_size: -
d_call: -
cdr3_aa: CASSFIGKGKRANYGYTF
cdr3_nt: TGTGCCAGCAGCTTTATTGGCAAGGGCAAACGGGCTAACTATGGCTACACCTTC

j_call: TRBJ1-5
v_call: TRBV4-2
clone_size: -
d_call: -
cdr3_aa: CASSQVLGSNQPQHF
cdr3_nt: TGTGCCAGCAGCCAAGTTCTCGGGAGCAATCAGCCCCAGCATTTT

j_call: TRBJ1-2
v_call: TRBV4-1
clone_size: few
d_call: -
cdr3_aa: CASSQDSPAGANGYTF
cdr3_nt: TGCGCCAGCAGCCAAGATTCCCCGGCGGGGGCGAATGGCTACACCTTC

j_call: TRBJ2-3
v_call: TRBV15
clone_size: -
d_call: TRBD1
cdr3_aa: CATSRDSPATGLPDTQYF
cdr3_nt: TGTGCCACCAGCAGAGATTCTCCGGCGACAGGGTTGCCAGATACGCAGTATTTT

j_call: TRBJ2-1
v_call: TRBV7-3
clone_size: -
d_call: TRBD2
cdr3_aa: CASSDQTSGGQFF
cdr3_nt: TGTGCCAGCAGCGACCAAACTAGCGGGGGGCAGTTCTTC

j_call: TRBJ1-1
v_call: TRBV12-3/TRBV12-4
clone_size: -
d_call: -
cdr3_aa: CASSLGDIQGTEAFF
cdr3_nt: TGTGCCAGCAGTTTAGGGGATATACAGGGCACTGAAGCTTTCTTT

j_call: TRBJ2-3
v_call: TRBV7-2
clone_size: -
d_call: TRBD2
cdr3_aa: CASSFSGEITDTQYF
cdr3_nt: TGTGCCAGCAGCTTTAGCGGGGAAATCACAGATACGCAGTATTTT

j_call: TRBJ2-2
v_call: TRBV12-3/TRBV12-4
clone_size: -
d_call: TRBD1
cdr3_aa: CASRGDRNTGELFF
cdr3_nt: TGTGCCAGCAGAGGGGACAGGAACACCGGGGAGCTGTTTTTT

j_call: TRBJ1-5
v_call: TRBV3-1
clone_size: few
d_call: -
cdr3_aa: CASSQGSGGGQPQHF
cdr3_nt: TGTGCCAGCAGCCAAGGTTCGGGGGGCGGGCAGCCCCAGCATTTT

j_call: TRBJ2-1
v_call: TRBV29-1
clone_size: few
d_call: TRBD2
cdr3_aa: CSVTSGTNEQFF
cdr3_nt: TGCAGCGTGACTAGCGGGACCAATGAGCAGTTCTTC

j_call: TRBJ2-3
v_call: TRBV5-1
clone_size: few
d_call: TRBD2
cdr3_aa: CASSAETSGADTQYF
cdr3_nt: TGCGCCAGCAGCGCCGAAACTAGCGGCGCAGATACGCAGTATTTT

j_call: TRBJ2-1
v_call: TRBV30
clone_size: once
d_call: -
cdr3_aa: CAWSVPGRNEQFF
cdr3_nt: TGTGCCTGGAGTGTACCAGGGCGCAATGAGCAGTTCTTC

j_call: TRBJ2-1
v_call: TRBV11-2
clone_size: few
d_call: -
cdr3_aa: CASSTENNEQFF
cdr3_nt: TGTGCCAGCAGCACCGAAAACAATGAGCAGTTCTTC

j_call: TRBJ1-1
v_call: TRBV9
clone_size: -
d_call: -
cdr3_aa: CASSVAPDTEAFF
cdr3_nt: TGTGCCAGCAGCGTAGCTCCGGACACTGAAGCTTTCTTT

j_call: TRBJ2-5
v_call: TRBV29-1
clone_size: -
d_call: -
cdr3_aa: CSVDFGHQETQYF
cdr3_nt: TGCAGCGTTGATTTCGGCCACCAAGAGACCCAGTACTTC

j_call: TRBJ1-1
v_call: TRBV30
clone_size: -
d_call: -
cdr3_aa: CAWKLMNLNTEAFF
cdr3_nt: TGTGCCTGGAAGCTAATGAATCTGAACACTGAAGCTTTCTTT

j_call: TRBJ2-7
v_call: TRBV12-3/TRBV12-4
clone_size: -
d_call: -
cdr3_aa: CASSFRAGMNEQYF
cdr3_nt: TGTGCCAGCAGTTTTCGGGCAGGGATGAACGAGCAGTACTTC

j_call: TRBJ2-1
v_call: TRBV29-1
clone_size: -
d_call: -
cdr3_aa: CSVEPPNNEQFF
cdr3_nt: TGCAGCGTTGAACCCCCTAACAATGAGCAGTTCTTC

j_call: TRBJ2-1
v_call: TRBV6-5
clone_size: -
d_call: -
cdr3_aa: CASSYWRDEQFF
cdr3_nt: TGTGCCAGCAGTTACTGGAGGGATGAGCAGTTCTTC

j_call: TRBJ1-1
v_call: TRBV5-1
clone_size: -
d_call: -
cdr3_aa: CASSLAGSPNTEAFF
cdr3_nt: TGCGCCAGCAGCTTGGCTGGCTCACCGAACACTGAAGCTTTCTTT

j_call: TRBJ2-1
v_call: TRBV7-9
clone_size: few
d_call: -
cdr3_aa: CASIGGDTYNEQFF
cdr3_nt: TGTGCCAGCATTGGGGGGGACACCTACAATGAGCAGTTCTTC

j_call: TRBJ2-3
v_call: TRBV11-3
clone_size: -
d_call: -
cdr3_aa: CASSFPLLSGGHTDTQYF
cdr3_nt: TGTGCCAGCAGCTTCCCTCTATTATCCGGAGGTCACACAGATACGCAGTATTTT

j_call: TRBJ2-1
v_call: TRBV5-1
clone_size: -
d_call: TRBD2
cdr3_aa: CASSQLAGDGGNEQFF
cdr3_nt: TGCGCCAGCAGCCAGCTAGCGGGAGATGGGGGCAATGAGCAGTTCTTC

j_call: TRBJ2-3
v_call: TRBV5-6
clone_size: -
d_call: TRBD1
cdr3_aa: CASSLRRQQGVGTDTQYF
cdr3_nt: TGTGCCAGCAGCTTGAGAAGGCAACAGGGGGTAGGCACAGATACGCAGTATTTT

j_call: TRBJ2-3
v_call: TRBV20-1
clone_size: -
d_call: TRBD2
cdr3_aa: CSAPRPAGGPDTQYF
cdr3_nt: TGCAGTGCTCCCCGACCAGCGGGGGGGCCCGATACGCAGTATTTT

j_call: TRBJ2-6
v_call: TRBV15
clone_size: few
d_call: TRBD2
cdr3_aa: CATSRDGGDGANVLTF
cdr3_nt: TGTGCCACCAGCAGAGATGGGGGGGACGGGGCCAACGTCCTGACTTTC

j_call: TRBJ2-5
v_call: TRBV7-3
clone_size: -
d_call: -
cdr3_aa: CASSLESAGSGTQYF
cdr3_nt: TGTGCCAGCAGCTTAGAGTCAGCAGGGTCGGGGACCCAGTACTTC

j_call: TRBJ2-6
v_call: TRBV27
clone_size: -
d_call: -
cdr3_aa: CASSSGPMGPGANVLTF
cdr3_nt: TGTGCCAGCAGTTCTGGGCCGATGGGCCCTGGGGCCAACGTCCTGACTTTC

j_call: TRBJ2-3
v_call: TRBV6-5
clone_size: -
d_call: -
cdr3_aa: CASSLAVSDTQYF
cdr3_nt: TGTGCCAGCAGTCTAGCCGTTTCCGATACGCAGTATTTT

j_call: TRBJ2-5
v_call: TRBV9
clone_size: few
d_call: -
cdr3_aa: CASSVGDTAGEQYF
cdr3_nt: TGTGCCAGCAGCGTAGGGGACACAGCTGGGGAGCAGTACTTC

j_call: TRBJ1-4
v_call: TRBV12-3/TRBV12-4
clone_size: -
d_call: -
cdr3_aa: CASSRGGRGRVGEKLFF
cdr3_nt: TGTGCCAGCAGTCGGGGGGGCAGGGGTAGGGTTGGTGAAAAACTGTTTTTT

j_call: TRBJ2-1
v_call: TRBV4-1
clone_size: -
d_call: -
cdr3_aa: CASSQRSRGRASYNEQFF
cdr3_nt: TGCGCCAGCAGCCAGCGGAGTAGGGGCAGGGCCTCCTACAATGAGCAGTTCTTC

j_call: TRBJ1-2
v_call: TRBV15
clone_size: once
d_call: -
cdr3_aa: CATGDLNIYGYTF
cdr3_nt: TGTGCCACCGGGGATCTCAACATATATGGCTACACCTTC

j_call: TRBJ2-3
v_call: TRBV7-7
clone_size: -
d_call: -
cdr3_aa: CAGSLGRGEDTQYF
cdr3_nt: TGTGCCGGCAGCTTAGGTCGCGGGGAGGATACGCAGTATTTT

j_call: TRBJ2-5
v_call: TRBV7-9
clone_size: once
d_call: -
cdr3_aa: CASSPPGKEETQYF
cdr3_nt: TGTGCCAGCAGCCCCCCCGGGAAGGAGGAGACCCAGTACTTC

j_call: TRBJ2-5
v_call: TRBV11-2
clone_size: -
d_call: -
cdr3_aa: CASSLGGLGQETQYF
cdr3_nt: TGTGCCAGCAGCTTAGGGGGACTGGGCCAAGAGACCCAGTACTTC

j_call: TRBJ2-1
v_call: TRBV12-3/TRBV12-4
clone_size: -
d_call: -
cdr3_aa: CASSLDGDEQFF
cdr3_nt: TGTGCCAGCAGTTTAGATGGCGATGAGCAGTTCTTC

j_call: TRBJ2-1
v_call: TRBV20-1
clone_size: few
d_call: -
cdr3_aa: CSAAGPYQYNEQFF
cdr3_nt: TGCAGTGCTGCGGGGCCCTACCAATACAATGAGCAGTTCTTC

j_call: TRBJ1-4
v_call: TRBV29-1
clone_size: few
d_call: -
cdr3_aa: CSANPRQSSTNEKLFF
cdr3_nt: TGCAGCGCTAATCCAAGACAGTCCTCAACTAATGAAAAACTGTTTTTT

j_call: TRBJ1-5
v_call: TRBV18
clone_size: -
d_call: -
cdr3_aa: CASLRGSQPQHF
cdr3_nt: TGTGCCAGCCTAAGGGGGAGCCAGCCCCAGCATTTT